The 5 T cell receptor beta chains below were found in one sample sequenced in a study of T cell responses to AZD1222 COVID-19 vaccine. Assay: immunoSEQ multiplex PCR; the TCRdb copy retains only in-frame clones and omits some. The sample includes under 200,000 clones, 70% to 90% of them seen just once. This specimen consisted of peripheral blood, obtained 28 days after the second AZD1222 dose. These receptors originate from an adult who received the AZD1222 COVID-19 vaccine.

The chain is built from TRBV12-3 or TRBV12-4 and TRBJ1-6; D not certain. V lost 6 bases and J 7 bases, leaving 4 bases between the germline ends. This CDR3 has 11 residues. Written as DNA, the CDR3 is TGTGCCAGCAGCCAGAATTCACCCCTCCACTTT. It encodes CASSQNSPLHF.

CDR3 nucleotide sequence: TGTGCCAGCGACCTGAGAGGAGGCTACGAGCAGTACTTC. It specifies CASDLRGGYEQYF. The chain couples TRBV6-5 to TRBJ2-7; TRBD2 might be the D (5 bases). The CDR3 spans 13 residues. Germline-derived CDR1 and CDR2 are MNHEY and SVGAGI. V lost 8 bases and J lost 3, with 14 bases in between.

The genes are TRBV5-4 and TRBJ2-1, with D tentatively TRBD2 (6 bases). Germline CDR1 reads SGHNT; CDR2 reads YYREEE (reference sequence). V shed 2 bases and J shed 0 bases, with 9 bases lying between them. CDR3 length equals 15 residues. CDR3 nucleotide sequence: TGTGCCAGCAGCTTAGCGGGCCCCTCCTACAATGAGCAGTTCTTC. Encoded protein: CASSLAGPSYNEQFF.

The chain is built from TRBV6-5 and TRBJ2-7; 8 bases agree with TRBD1. CDR1 and CDR2 (germline): MNHEY, SVGAGI. After removal of 2 bases from V and 6 bases from J, the junction contained 9 bases not matched to a gene. The CDR3 runs to 15 residues. CDR3 DNA sequence: TGTGCCAGCAGTTACCGAGGAGCAGGGGGCGGCGAGCAGTACTTC. Its protein is CASSYRGAGGGEQYF.

This chain joins TRBV19 and TRBJ2-1; TRBD2 might be the D (6 bases). CDR3 length: 17 residues. Deletions cut 10 bases from V and 1 base from J, with 23 bases between. Germline CDR1 and CDR2: LNHDA and SQIVND (reference sequence). The CDR3 here is CATSFSGAGPSYNEQFF. The CDR3 coding sequence is TGTGCCACCTCATTTAGCGGAGCGGGCCCTTCCTACAATGAGCAGTTCTTC.